Below, one T cell receptor beta chain is given with its context. Its antigen is currently not known. Per-base quality was not reported, and no clone a single base away is much larger than it. The source of the sample is a study of post-analysis software for immune sequencing data (dated by TCRdb to about 2015). Background for the entire study: Relapsing-remitting, secondary progressive and progressive-relapsing multiple sclerosis were recorded as disease courses, and subtype annotation was lacking for some patients. A subset of samples was prepared in parallel using single-end sample barcoding, then pooled and co-amplified after Illumina adapter ligation. The patient repertoires were compared against more than 10 previously published healthy control repertoires obtained from donors aged roughly 6 to 28 years.

Here is what the overall study found, with its caveats: Roughly 5 TRBV segments, including TRBV5-6, TRBV5-1 and TRBV20-1, were significantly more frequent in patients than controls. Multiple sclerosis patients had significantly lower normalized Chao1 diversity than controls, a result that suggests substantial peripheral T-cell clonal expansion. Direct clustering with F measure showed strong co-clustering of samples prepared in the same batch, prompting a batch-effect correction. The multiple sclerosis patient group was slightly younger than the control group.

The CDR3 holds 15 amino acids from the cysteine to the phenylalanine. This entry keeps only the CDR3 DNA: 45 bases, framed from base 1. CDR1 and CDR2 (SGHRS, YFSETQ) derive from the germline V gene. Trimming leaves V shorter by 1 base and J shorter by 6 bases, with the junction holding 7 bases beyond the gene matches. To demonstrate the VDJtools post-analysis software, TCR beta repertoires were profiled from the peripheral blood of 13 young patients with multiple sclerosis. The patients with multiple sclerosis were children and adolescents between about 6 and 16 years of age. Preparation of the library involved PCR. The data were produced on an Illumina HiSeq 2500. To reduce PCR and sequencing biases, unique molecular identifiers were incorporated into the TCR beta cDNA libraries. Roughly 0.5 million cDNA molecules were obtained per 1 to 10 million input T cells, so each molecule approximated one T cell. Patient libraries were prepared and sequenced with the same protocol used for the earlier healthy control dataset. Within a given batch, samples were prepared together, multiplexed and sequenced on the same HiSeq lane. In the paper's pipeline: Raw barcoded reads were processed with MIGEC, discarding single-read molecular identifier groups before consensus assembly and CDR3 extraction. Clonotype tables were post-analysed with VDJtools, and diversity was normalized by down-sampling all datasets to the smallest sample size. To correct batch-related cross-sample contamination, repertoire overlap clustering matched CDR3 amino acid sequences but not nucleotide sequences. The raw public reads went through TCRdb reprocessing: fastp at Q25, MiXCR clone calling, in-frame beta chains kept. Rows merge per CDR3 protein into single entries with the most common DNA and genes. The V and J calls come from TCRdb's annotation, not from the publication. In all, the sample holds 350,000 to 500,000 distinct CDR3 sequences, and 30% to 40% of those were seen once. The ten largest clonotypes hold 7.6% of the sample.

Sequencing was performed on blood. The chain was built from TRBV5-1 and TRBJ2-3; 8 central nucleotides agree with TRBD2. This receptor was obtained from a girl aged 2-9 years with multiple sclerosis. The CDR3 sequence is CASSLRGLESDTQYF. Here is the DNA: TGCGCCAGCAGCTTGAGGGGACTAGAGTCGGATACGCAGTATTTT.